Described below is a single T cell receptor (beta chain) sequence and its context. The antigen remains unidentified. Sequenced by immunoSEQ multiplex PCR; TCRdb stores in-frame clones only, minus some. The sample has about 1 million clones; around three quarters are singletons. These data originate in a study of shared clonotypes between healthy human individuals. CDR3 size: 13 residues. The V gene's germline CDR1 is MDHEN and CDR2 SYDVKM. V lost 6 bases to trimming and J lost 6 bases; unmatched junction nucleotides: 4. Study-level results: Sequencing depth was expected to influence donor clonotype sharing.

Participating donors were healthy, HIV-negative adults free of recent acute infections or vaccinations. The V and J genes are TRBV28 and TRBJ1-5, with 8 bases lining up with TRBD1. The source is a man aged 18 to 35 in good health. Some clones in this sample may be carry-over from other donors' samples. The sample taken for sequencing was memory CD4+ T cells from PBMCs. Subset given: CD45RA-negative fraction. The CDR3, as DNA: TGTGCCAGCAGACCGACAGGGGCTCAGCCCCAGCATTTT. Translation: CASRPTGAQPQHF.